The clone carrying this T cell receptor beta chain was counted ten times or more. The target antigen is unknown. TCR beta CDR3 regions were amplified from RNA transcripts. Initially, a first-round RT-PCR of the TCR CDR3 employed the HTBI primer set. MiXCR, applied by TCRdb to the multiplex PCR reads, yields one record per CDR3 protein. The sample includes over 500,000 distinct CDR3 sequences, under 20% of them seen just once. The germline V gene encodes CDR1 LGHDT and CDR2 YNNKEL (reference sequence). CDR3 length equals 14 residues. Germline trimming cut 3 bases from V and 4 bases from J; bases unmatched to any gene: 3. This sample is part of a study of T cells in Graves' hyperthyroidism and ophthalmopathy. Notes on the study in general: Most clonotypes expanded in thyroid above 0.001 were likewise present in blood.

Enrolled ophthalmopathy patients presented with a Clinical Activity Score of at least 3, a NOSPECS grade of at least 4, and disease duration under 3 months. The genes are TRBV3-1 and TRBJ1-1; TRBD1 aligns across 9 bases. The specimen sequenced was blood. This clonotype originated in a woman aged 18-29 years with Graves' ophthalmopathy. DNA for the CDR3: TGTGCCAGCAGCCACAACAGGGGGCTCACTGAAGCTTTCTTT. Translation gives CASSHNRGLTEAFF.